Each of the 9 T cell receptor beta chains below was sequenced from the same sample in a study of CD8+ T cells in alopecia areata. Isolated RNA was reverse transcribed into cDNA used as the sequencing template. Some clones are missing from TCRdb's copy, which holds only in-frame ones; the method was immunoSEQ multiplex PCR. The table lists hundreds of thousands of clones, about 68% of them singletons. Material: CD4+ T cells sorted from blood, obtained at week 0. Every receptor here comes from a human donor with alopecia areata.

This clone has a handful of counts. The V gene is TRBV10-3, the J gene TRBJ1-2, with D perhaps matching TRBD1 (6 bases). The CDR3 sequence is 11 residues long. Per germline, CDR1 ENHRY and CDR2 SYGVKD. Between the trimmed V and J ends, which lost 7 bases and 6 bases, there was a span of 9 bases. DNA of the CDR3: TGTGCCATCACGGCAGGGGATGGCTACACCTTC. Translated: CAITAGDGYTF.

The V call is TRBV4-2, the J call TRBJ1-2; D not certain. Trimming cost V 5 bases and J 3 bases, with 10 bases left between them. Germline-derived CDR1 and CDR2 are LGHNA and YNFKEQ. The CDR3 consists of 13 residues. The CDR3: CASSFGPDYGYTF. The CDR3 coding sequence is TGTGCCAGCAGCTTCGGGCCTGACTATGGCTACACCTTC.

The chain has TRBV9 and TRBJ1-1, with unresolved D. This CDR3 spans 14 amino acids. V was pared by 4 bases and J by 1 base, with 11 bases between. Germline V gene data show CDR1 as SGDLS and CDR2 as YYNGEE. CDR3 in DNA: TGTGCCAGCAGCCCGGGGAACGGGAACACTGAAGCTTTCTTT. This sequence encodes CASSPGNGNTEAFF.

This chain connects TRBV5-6 to TRBJ2-4; a possible D gene is TRBD2 (6 bases). The V end was cut by 3 bases, the J end by 8 bases, with 12 bases between. This CDR3 contains 13 residues. Germline V gives CDR1 SGHDT, CDR2 YYEEEE. The CDR3 DNA sequence: TGTGCCAGCAGCTGGGACTCCCGGGACATTCAGTACTTC. Its protein product is CASSWDSRDIQYF.

The V gene is TRBV30, the J gene TRBJ1-3; maybe TRBD1 (5 bases). V was shortened by 4 bases and J by 2 bases, with 12 bases between the two germline ends. Germline-derived CDR1 and CDR2 are GTSNPN and SVGIG (reference sequence). The length of the CDR3 is 14 residues. CDR3 loop: CAWTPGGTGNTIYF. In nucleotides, the CDR3 is TGTGCCTGGACCCCGGGGGGGACTGGAAACACCATATATTTT. Filled out from reference TRBV30 and TRBJ1-3, the complete variable domain reads SQTIHQWPATLVQPVGSPLSLECTVEGTSNPNLYWYRQAAGRGLQLLFYSVGIGQISSEVPQNLSASRPQDRQFILSSKKLLLSDSGFYLCAWTPGGTGNTIYFGEGSWLTVV.

To note about this clone: Other DNA sequences in this sample translate to the same CDR3. V usage is TRBV10-3 and J usage is TRBJ2-7; D is ambiguous. The ends were cut back, 2 bases at V and 4 bases at J, with 6 bases in the middle. Looked up from germline, CDR1 is ENHRY and CDR2 is SYGVKD. This CDR3 has 12 amino acids. The CDR3 bases are TGTGCCATCAGTGAGGGTGGTTACGAGCAGTACTTC. Protein sequence: CAISEGGYEQYF.

The chain links TRBV29-1 to TRBJ2-1; 9 bases agree with TRBD2. The CDR3 has 14 residues. Trimming removed 3 bases from V and 4 bases from J; junction bases left unmatched: 4. Germline V gene lookup returns CDR1 SQVTM and CDR2 ANQGSEA. CDR3: CSVDLAGGYNEQFF. The CDR3 DNA reads TGCAGCGTTGACTTGGCGGGGGGGTACAATGAGCAGTTCTTC.

Comment on this clone: Germline is not matched at one junction end, which may reflect a read error. This sequence joins TRBV7-2 and TRBJ2-1; 8 nucleotides align to TRBD1. Germline-derived CDR1 and CDR2 are SGHTA and FQGNSA. The CDR3 covers 13 residues. The DNA for the CDR3 is TGTGCGAGCAGGACAGGGCGGGTCAATGAGCAGTTCTTC. Translating gives CASRTGRVNEQFF.

The J gene is TRBJ2-6, the V gene TRBV5-1, with TRBD1 as a possible D gene (6 bases). CDR3 length equals 18 residues. Germline CDR1 SGHRS, CDR2 YFSETQ. The V gene lost 3 bases and the J gene lost 1 base, with 17 bases spanning the gap. The CDR3 DNA follows: TGCGCCAGCAGCTGGGCCCGGGACACCGGATCTGGGGCCAACGTCCTGACTTTC. Translated, it gives CASSWARDTGSGANVLTF.